A single sample gave rise to the 22 T cell receptor beta chains below, sequenced in a study of T cell responses to AZD1222 COVID-19 vaccine. Assay used: immunoSEQ multiplex PCR; TCRdb lists only in-frame clones, some missing. Of tens of thousands of clones listed, around 92% are singletons. This specimen was peripheral blood, taken 28 days after the second AZD1222 dose. These receptors were taken from an adult who received the AZD1222 COVID-19 vaccine.

This clone was seen a few times. The genes are TRBV5-8 and TRBJ1-2, with D unresolved. V lost 5 bases and J lost 2, with 13 bases in between. There are 14 residues in the CDR3. CDR1 and CDR2 from the germline V gene are SGHTS and YDEGEE. CDR3 in amino acids: CASSTQGANYGYTF. The CDR3 bases are TGTGCCAGCAGTACCCAAGGCGCAAACTATGGCTACACCTTC.

The rearrangement uses TRBV27 and TRBJ1-5; 12 bases line up with TRBD1. This CDR3 contains 16 residues. With V trimmed by 5 bases and J by 4 bases, 6 bases remained unmatched. The germline gives CDR1 MNHEY, CDR2 SMNVEV (reference sequence). The CDR3 sequence: CASSSGTGGRNQPQHF. CDR3 sequence (DNA): TGTGCCAGCAGTAGCGGGACAGGGGGCCGTAATCAGCCCCAGCATTTT.

The CDR3 DNA reads TGTGCCAGCAGCCTCCCCTTGGGACCGACCGTTCGTGGCTACACCTTC. The encoded protein is CASSLPLGPTVRGYTF. The gene calls are TRBV6-2 or TRBV6-3 and TRBJ1-2, with D perhaps TRBD1 (5 bases). The CDR3 length is 16 residues. V was trimmed by 6 bases and J by 7 bases, leaving 24 bases between them. CDR1 is MNHEY, CDR2 SVGEGT, per germline.

This clone was seen just once. This sequence joins TRBV11-1 and TRBJ1-3, with TRBD1 as a possible D gene (6 bases). The V end lost 4 bases, the J end lost 1 base, and 8 bases lay between the germline ends. In germline, CDR1 is SGHAT, CDR2 FQDESV (reference sequence). This CDR3 has 14 residues. In DNA, the CDR3 is TGTGCCAGCAGCTCCAGGGGATCTGGAAACACCATATATTTT. As protein: CASSSRGSGNTIYF. The complete variable domain, with remaining parts taken from reference TRBV11-1 and TRBJ1-3, reads EAEVAQSPRYKITEKSQAVAFWCDPISGHATLYWYRQILGQGPELLVQFQDESVVDDSQLPKDRFSAERLKGVDSTLKIQPAELGDSAMYLCASSSRGSGNTIYFGEGSWLTVV.

The gene calls are TRBV19 and TRBJ1-5, with TRBD1 matching over 8 bases. The CDR3 has 14 residues. V shed 3 bases and J 9 bases; nucleotides not matched to a gene: 7. CDR1 is LNHDA, CDR2 SQIVND, per germline (reference sequence). CDR3 coding DNA: TGTGCCAGTAGTATCGACAGGGGTCGTTGGCCCCAGCATTTT. Translation: CASSIDRGRWPQHF.

This sequence joins TRBV7-9 and TRBJ2-1, with 10 positions matching TRBD2. CDR3 size: 16 residues. Germline V gene data show CDR1 as SEHNR and CDR2 as FQNEAQ (reference sequence). Trimming at V came to 5 bases and at J to 5 bases, leaving 9 bases not matched to a gene. The CDR3 loop reads CASSPRGTSADNEQFF. For the CDR3, the DNA is TGTGCCAGCAGCCCGAGGGGGACTAGCGCCGACAATGAGCAGTTCTTC.

This clone occurred once. The rearrangement uses TRBV28 and TRBJ2-7; weak D call: TRBD1 (5 bases). V lost 6 bases, J lost 1 base, and 7 bases lay in between. This CDR3 region has 12 residues. The germline V gene encodes CDR1 MDHEN and CDR2 SYDVKM. The CDR3 reads CASRDISYEQYF. As DNA, the CDR3 is TGTGCCAGCAGGGACATTTCCTACGAGCAGTACTTC.

The chain joins TRBV3-1 (or the pseudogene TRBV3-2) to TRBJ2-7; D is unresolved. Germline assignment: CDR1 LGHDT and CDR2 YNNKEL (reference sequence). The CDR3 sequence is 12 residues long. Trimming took 4 bases from V and 9 from J, leaving 13 bases between them. CDR3 DNA sequence: TGTGCCAGCAGCCGCGTAGTTTGGGGGCAGTACTTC. Amino acid sequence: CASSRVVWGQYF.

The chain has TRBV19 and TRBJ2-1; D uncertain. The CDR3 covers 17 residues. The V gene's germline CDR1 is LNHDA and CDR2 SQIVND (reference sequence). V was shortened by 5 bases and J by 2 bases, with 19 bases between the two germline ends. The CDR3 reads CASSAPNSPRAYNEQFF. DNA for the CDR3: TGTGCCAGTAGTGCCCCAAACTCCCCTAGGGCCTACAATGAGCAGTTCTTC.

The chain employs TRBV21-1 and TRBJ1-5; the table's D call of TRBD1 was not tested on the DNA. TRBV21-1 is reported as a pseudogene. The CDR3 runs to 18 residues. For the CDR3, the DNA is TGTGCCAGCAGCAATACAGGGGGCGATCCTAAATGTATTCAGCCCCAGCATTTT. It yields the protein CASSNTGGDPKCIQPQHF.

This clone is labeled medium-sized (0.01 to 0.1%). This chain connects TRBV6-4 to TRBJ2-2; 7 bases align to TRBD1. Germline V CDR1 and CDR2: MRHNA, SNTAGT. With V trimmed by 3 bases and J by 3 bases, 7 bases remained unmatched. The CDR3 loop spans 16 amino acids. The CDR3: CASSELGQTDTGELFF. Here the CDR3 DNA reads TGTGCCAGCAGTGAACTGGGACAGACGGACACCGGGGAGCTGTTTTTT.

This rearrangement joins TRBV4-1 to TRBJ2-1; TRBD2 matches 7 bases. The V gene end was trimmed by 6 bases and the J gene end by 3 bases; junction bases not matched to a gene: 8. The CDR3 loop spans 15 amino acids. The germline CDR1 and CDR2 sequences are MGHRA and YSYEKL. CDR3 sequence reads: CASRQLARDYNEQFF. CDR3 in DNA: TGCGCCAGCAGACAACTAGCGAGAGACTACAATGAGCAGTTCTTC.

The count of this clone is one. This sequence joins TRBV7-2 and TRBJ2-7, with TRBD2 matching 8 bases. The CDR3 length is 14 residues. Germline V lookup: CDR1 SGHTA, CDR2 FQGNSA. Losses at the gene ends were 5 bases for V and 0 bases for J; bases not matched to a gene: 3. The chain's CDR3 is CASSRGLVSYEQYF. CDR3 sequence (DNA): TGTGCCAGCAGCCGGGGACTAGTCTCCTACGAGCAGTACTTC.

The genes are TRBV6-1 and TRBJ2-7, with D possibly being TRBD2 (5 bases). This CDR3 contains 15 residues. Germline V gene sequence: CDR1 MNHNS, CDR2 SASEGT. The V and J ends lost 2 bases and 3 bases respectively, with 14 bases between them. CDR3 nucleotide sequence: TGTGCCAGCAGTGAATATCTGGGAGTGGTCTACGAGCAGTACTTC. Protein sequence: CASSEYLGVVYEQYF.

The chain joins TRBV27 to TRBJ2-2, with a weak D call TRBD2 (6 bases). The germline V gene has CDR1 MNHEY and CDR2 SMNVEV (reference sequence). There are 15 residues in the CDR3. Between the trimmed V and J ends, which lost 2 bases and 1 base, there was a span of 8 bases. Here the CDR3 reads CASSLMGGNTGELFF. In DNA form, the CDR3 reads TGTGCCAGCAGTTTAATGGGGGGGAACACCGGGGAGCTGTTTTTT.

The rearrangement links TRBV6-2 or TRBV6-3 to TRBJ2-3; weak D call: TRBD1 (6 bases). V was shortened by 6 bases and J by 1 base, with 14 bases between the two germline ends. The CDR3 totals 15 residues. Germline lookup yields CDR1 MNHEY and CDR2 SVGEGT. In nucleotides, the CDR3 is TGTGCCAGCAGCCAGACCAGGGGAGGCACAGATACGCAGTATTTT. Amino acid sequence: CASSQTRGGTDTQYF.

This chain links TRBV19 with TRBJ1-5; 12 positions agree with TRBD1. CDR1 LNHDA and CDR2 SQIVND come from the germline V gene (reference sequence). The CDR3 covers 16 residues. V gave up 7 bases and J gave up 7 bases; unmatched junction bases: 11. In DNA, the CDR3 is TGTGCCAGTACGGGTACGGGACAGGGGGCTTGGCAGCCCCAGCATTTT. It yields the protein CASTGTGQGAWQPQHF.

The chain uses TRBV5-1 and TRBJ1-1; D gene uncertain. The CDR3 spans 13 residues. Germline CDR1 and CDR2: SGHRS and YFSETQ. Trimming removed 0 bases from V and 1 base from J, with 4 bases in between. The CDR3 coding sequence is TGCGCCAGCAGCTTGGAACCGAACACTGAAGCTTTCTTT. Encoded protein: CASSLEPNTEAFF.

The chain carries TRBV5-1 and TRBJ2-7; 14 nucleotides align to TRBD2. Germline CDR1 reads SGHRS; CDR2 reads YFSETQ. After removal of 5 bases from V and 6 bases from J, the junction contained 10 bases not matched to a gene. The length of the CDR3 is 16 residues. CDR3 bases: TGCGCCAGCAGTTACGGGACTAGCGGGAGCCTAAGCGAGCAGTACTTC. Its translation is CASSYGTSGSLSEQYF.

The gene calls are TRBV4-3 and TRBJ1-2; 7 bases are a match to TRBD1. The V segment lost 0 bases and the J segment 4 bases; nucleotides outside the gene matches: 5. Germline CDR1 reads LGHNA; CDR2 reads YSLEER. The CDR3 is made up of 15 amino acids. The CDR3 protein is CASSQDYRGAYGYTF. CDR3 nucleotides: TGCGCCAGCAGCCAAGATTACAGGGGTGCCTATGGCTACACCTTC.

This chain joins TRBV19 and TRBJ1-1; D ambiguous. This CDR3 contains 11 residues. CDR1 and CDR2 (germline): LNHDA, SQIVND (reference sequence). V was trimmed by 6 bases and J by 1 base, leaving 3 bases between them. The CDR3 DNA sequence: TGTGCCAGTAGGAGGAACACTGAAGCTTTCTTT. Amino acids: CASRRNTEAFF. Using reference TRBV19 and TRBJ1-1 for the parts outside the CDR3, the full variable domain is DGGITQSPKYLFRKEGQNVTLSCEQNLNHDAMYWYRQDPGQGLRLIYYSQIVNDFQKGDIAEGYSVSREKKESFPLTVTSAQKNPTAFYLCASRRNTEAFFGQGTRLTVV.

The chain has TRBV11-1 and TRBJ2-6; no definite D call. The V gene lost 4 bases and the J gene lost 0 bases, with 7 bases spanning the gap. This CDR3 contains 15 residues. In germline, CDR1 is SGHAT, CDR2 FQDESV (reference sequence). CDR3 loop: CASSYPYSGANVLTF. The CDR3 nucleotides are TGTGCCAGCAGCTACCCCTACTCTGGGGCCAACGTCCTGACTTTC.